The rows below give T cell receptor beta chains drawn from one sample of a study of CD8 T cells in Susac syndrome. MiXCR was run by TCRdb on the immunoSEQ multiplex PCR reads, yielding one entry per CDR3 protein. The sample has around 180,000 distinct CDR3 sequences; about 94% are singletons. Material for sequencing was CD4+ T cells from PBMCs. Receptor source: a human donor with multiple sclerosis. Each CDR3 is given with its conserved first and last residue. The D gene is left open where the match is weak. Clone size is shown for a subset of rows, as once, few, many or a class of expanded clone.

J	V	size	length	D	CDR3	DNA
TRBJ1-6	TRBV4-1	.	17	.	CASSQDRGVAYNSPLHF	TGCGCCAGCAGCCAAGATCGGGGGGTGGCCTATAATTCACCCCTCCACTTT
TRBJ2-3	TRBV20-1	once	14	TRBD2	CSAANSGGEDTQYF	TGCAGTGCTGCCAATAGCGGGGGAGAAGATACGCAGTATTTT
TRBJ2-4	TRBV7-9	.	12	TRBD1	CASSLGEDREDF	TGTGCCAGCAGCTTAGGGGAGGACAGGGAAGACTTC
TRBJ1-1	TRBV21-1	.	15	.	CASSKTGRMNTEAFF	TGTGCCAGCAGCAAAACGGGCCGTATGAACACTGAAGCTTTCTTT
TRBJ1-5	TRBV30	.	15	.	CAWSVDYNSNQPQHF	TGTGCCTGGAGTGTGGACTACAATAGCAATCAGCCCCAGCATTTT
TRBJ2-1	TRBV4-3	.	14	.	CASSQVGTVYEQFF	TGCGCCAGCAGCCAAGTTGGGACCGTCTATGAGCAGTTCTTC
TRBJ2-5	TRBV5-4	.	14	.	CASSLAGTQETQYF	TGTGCCAGCAGCTTGGCGGGGACTCAAGAGACCCAGTACTTC
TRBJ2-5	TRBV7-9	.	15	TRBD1	CASSSGQGARETQYF	TGTGCCAGCAGCTCAGGACAGGGGGCACGGGAGACCCAGTACTTC
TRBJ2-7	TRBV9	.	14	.	CASSKRQNFAEQYF	TGTGCCAGCAGCAAGAGGCAGAACTTTGCCGAGCAGTACTTC
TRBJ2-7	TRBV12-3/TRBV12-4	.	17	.	CASSTTNRVRVGYEQYF	TGTGCCAGCAGTACCACGAACAGGGTTCGGGTTGGATACGAGCAGTACTTC
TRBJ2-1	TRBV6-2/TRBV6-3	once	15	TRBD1	CASSYGQAAYNEQFF	TGTGCCAGCAGTTATGGACAGGCTGCCTACAATGAGCAGTTCTTC
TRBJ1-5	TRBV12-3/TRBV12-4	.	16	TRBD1	CASSSGTGTSNQPQHF	TGTGCCAGCAGTTCCGGGACAGGGACGAGCAATCAGCCCCAGCATTTT
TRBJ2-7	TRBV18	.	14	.	CASSRIGGRDEQYF	TGTGCCAGCTCCCGAATTGGGGGCCGGGACGAGCAGTACTTC